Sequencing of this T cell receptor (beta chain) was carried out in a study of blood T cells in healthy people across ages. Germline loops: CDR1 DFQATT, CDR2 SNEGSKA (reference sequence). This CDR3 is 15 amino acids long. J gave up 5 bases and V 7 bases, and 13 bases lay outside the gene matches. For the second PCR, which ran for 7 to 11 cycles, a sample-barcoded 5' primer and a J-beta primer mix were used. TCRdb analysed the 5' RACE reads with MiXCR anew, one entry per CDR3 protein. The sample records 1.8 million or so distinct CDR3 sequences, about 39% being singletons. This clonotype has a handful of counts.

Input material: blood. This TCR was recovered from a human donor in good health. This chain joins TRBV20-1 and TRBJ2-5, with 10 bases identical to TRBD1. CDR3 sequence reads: CSVRTGTGAGETQYF. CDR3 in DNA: TGCAGTGTTCGGACCGGGACAGGGGCCGGGGAGACCCAGTACTTC.